One sample yielded the 30 T cell receptor beta chains listed below, sequenced in a study of blood T cell repertoires in COVID-19 (TCRdb year 2020). The method behind the library was the immunoSEQ multiplex PCR assay. TCRdb mirrors the immuneACCESS table, restricted to in-frame sequences. Some clones are absent from its copies; in checked studies, under half trace to an unresolved V gene, and the reason for the others is unknown. The sample profile shows approximately 190,000 clones; roughly nine tenths of them were found once. Roughly 2% of the sample is held by the ten biggest clonotypes. The sequenced sample consisted of peripheral blood. Receptor source: a man between 65 and 80 years old with active or convalescent COVID-19.

V and J are TRBV9 and TRBJ2-7, with TRBD2 identical over 8 bases. This CDR3 has 15 residues. Trimming removed 1 base from V and 4 bases from J; junction bases left unmatched: 7. Germline CDR1 and CDR2: SGDLS and YYNGEE. The CDR3 here is CASSVSSGIGYEQYF. As DNA, the CDR3 is TGTGCCAGCAGCGTAAGTAGCGGGATTGGGTACGAGCAGTACTTC.

This clone came up once. The J gene is TRBJ2-2, the V gene TRBV11-3, with a weak D call TRBD1 (6 bases). Deletions cut 5 bases from V and 3 bases from J, with 10 bases between. This CDR3 is built from 14 residues. In germline, CDR1 is SGHNT, CDR2 YENEEA. As DNA, the CDR3 is TGTGCCAGCAGCCGGAACAGGGACACCGGGGAGCTGTTTTTT. Protein: CASSRNRDTGELFF.

This chain connects TRBV10-1 to TRBJ2-1; a weak D match, TRBD2 (6 bases). Germline CDR1 WNHNN, CDR2 SYGVQD (reference sequence). CDR3 length equals 12 residues. The V end lost 3 bases, the J end lost 15 bases, and 15 bases lay between the germline ends. This CDR3 is CASSDGGTDRFF. DNA of the CDR3: TGCGCCAGCAGTGATGGGGGGACCGACCGGTTCTTC.

The gene calls are TRBV2 and TRBJ2-1, with D unclear. This CDR3 has 14 amino acids. V was shortened by 6 bases and J by 2 bases, with 11 bases between the two germline ends. Germline assignment: CDR1 SNHLY and CDR2 FYNNEI. CDR3 sequence reads: CASRGAETYNEQFF. In DNA form, the CDR3 reads TGTGCCAGCAGGGGTGCGGAAACCTACAATGAGCAGTTCTTC.

The chain links TRBV2 to TRBJ1-2, with a weak D call TRBD1 (5 bases). From germline, CDR1 is SNHLY and CDR2 FYNNEI. The V and J ends lost 5 bases and 5 bases respectively, with 18 bases between them. This CDR3 is built from 15 residues. This CDR3 reads CASSNGGGAGYGYTF. The CDR3 nucleotides read TGTGCCAGCAGTAATGGGGGAGGGGCTGGGTATGGCTACACCTTC.

The chain uses TRBV2 and TRBJ2-3; TRBD1 agrees at 8 bases. The CDR3 length is 15 residues. J was trimmed by 3 bases and V by 3 bases; bases with no gene match: 5. Germline V CDR1 and CDR2: SNHLY, FYNNEI. DNA for the CDR3: TGTGCCAGCAGTGATCAGGGGGCGAGGACAGATACGCAGTATTTT. Translated: CASSDQGARTDTQYF.

This chain uses TRBV6-2 or TRBV6-3 with TRBJ1-6; TRBD1 matches 10 bases. V trimming: 5 bases; J trimming: 7 bases; junction bases outside the gene matches: 5. The CDR3 sequence is 15 residues long. Germline CDR1 is MNHEY and CDR2 is SVGEGT. CDR3 bases: TGTGCCAGCAGTCGGGACAGGGGACTAAATTCACCCCTCCACTTT. Its translation: CASSRDRGLNSPLHF.

The CDR3 DNA follows: TGTGCCAGTAGTACTACAGCGGTGGGAGTCTACACCTTC. Translating gives CASSTTAVGVYTF. The chain employs TRBV19 and TRBJ1-2, with D hard to call. This CDR3 is built from 13 residues. V was shortened by 4 bases and J by 10 bases, with 16 bases between the two germline ends. In germline, CDR1 is LNHDA, CDR2 SQIVND (reference sequence).

V is TRBV6-1 and J is TRBJ1-1; 8 positions agree with TRBD1. The germline V gene encodes CDR1 MNHNS and CDR2 SASEGT. The V and J ends lost 3 bases and 8 bases, in that order; junction bases with no gene match: 2. CDR3 length equals 12 residues. Written as DNA, the CDR3 is TGTGCCAGCAGTGACAGGACAGGGGAAGCTTTCTTT. It yields the protein CASSDRTGEAFF.

V usage is TRBV28 and J usage is TRBJ2-5; TRBD1 might be the D (5 bases). The CDR3 length is 15 residues. Trimming removed 2 bases at V and 5 bases at J, with 15 bases between. The V gene's germline CDR1 is MDHEN and CDR2 SYDVKM. Here the CDR3 reads CASSLGLGRVETQYF. In DNA form, the CDR3 reads TGTGCCAGCAGTTTAGGGCTTGGCAGGGTGGAGACCCAGTACTTC.

The chain recombines TRBV19 with TRBJ1-2, with D possibly being TRBD1 (5 bases). The CDR3 has 17 amino acids. V gave up 6 bases and J gave up 4 bases, with 24 bases separating them. The germline V gene encodes CDR1 LNHDA and CDR2 SQIVND (reference sequence). The CDR3, as DNA: TGTGCCAGTAGGTCACCGGGACTCCCCGGGGCCGGCTATGGCTACACCTTC. This gives the protein CASRSPGLPGAGYGYTF.

This chain uses TRBV6-6 with TRBJ2-7; unclear D gene. CDR1 and CDR2 from the germline V gene are MNHNY and SVGAGI (reference sequence). V lost 7 bases to trimming and J lost 3 bases, with 13 bases between them. This CDR3 has 13 residues. As DNA, the CDR3 is TGTGCCAGCACACTGTCCTTTCACTACGAGCAGTACTTC. As protein: CASTLSFHYEQYF.

This rearrangement joins TRBV6-6 to TRBJ2-5, with 10 bases lining up with TRBD1. Germline CDR1 reads MNHNY; CDR2 reads SVGAGI (reference sequence). This CDR3 contains 16 residues. With 2 bases clipped from V and 2 bases from J, the junction kept 5 bases outside the gene matches. The CDR3 loop is CASSYGTGVGQETQYF. The CDR3 bases are TGTGCCAGCAGTTACGGGACAGGGGTAGGTCAAGAGACCCAGTACTTC.

V usage is TRBV27 and J usage is TRBJ1-6, with D possibly being TRBD1 (5 bases). In germline, CDR1 is MNHEY, CDR2 SMNVEV (reference sequence). V lost 3 bases and J 10 bases, leaving 7 bases between the germline ends. The CDR3 is made up of 12 amino acids. The CDR3 DNA reads TGTGCCAGCAGTTTGGCAGGGTCACCCCTCCACTTT. It is translated as CASSLAGSPLHF.

The sample holds one count of this clone. The gene calls are TRBV12-3 or TRBV12-4 and TRBJ1-6; D gene ambiguous. This CDR3 is 13 amino acids long. V lost 2 bases and J lost 7, with 6 bases in between. The DNA for the CDR3 is TGTGCCAGCAGTTTAACGGGGAATTCACCCCTCCACTTT. Its translation is CASSLTGNSPLHF.

The rearrangement joins TRBV29-1 to TRBJ2-6; weak D call: TRBD1 (6 bases). The germline CDR1 and CDR2 sequences are SQVTM and ANQGSEA. V was clipped by 6 bases and J by 3 bases, with 15 bases between them. The CDR3 is 15 residues long. The chain's CDR3 is CSVVMGAGGANVLTF. Here the CDR3 DNA reads TGCAGCGTGGTAATGGGGGCCGGTGGGGCCAACGTCCTGACTTTC.

The chain has TRBV5-6 and TRBJ2-7, with TRBD2 matching 7 bases. CDR1 is SGHDT, CDR2 YYEEEE, per germline. This CDR3 region has 15 residues. The junction had 10 bases not matched to a gene; V was cut back by 0 bases and J by 7 bases. The CDR3 DNA reads TGTGCCAGCAGCTTGGCGGGAGGACTCAAGTTGGAGCAGTACTTC. Protein: CASSLAGGLKLEQYF.

The V call is TRBV18, the J call TRBJ1-3; 7 nucleotides align to TRBD1. CDR1 KGHSH and CDR2 LQKENI come from the germline V gene. Trimming removed 1 base from V and 0 bases from J; junction bases left unmatched: 6. This CDR3 is 17 amino acids long. The CDR3 region is CASSPLDRAASGNTIYF. The CDR3 nucleotides are TGTGCCAGCTCACCACTTGACAGGGCCGCCTCTGGAAACACCATATATTTT.

The V gene is TRBV10-2, the J gene TRBJ1-6, with 8 bases matching TRBD1. The junction had 7 bases not matched to a gene; V was cut back by 3 bases and J by 9 bases. The germline V gene has CDR1 WSHSY and CDR2 SAAADI. The CDR3 extends over 15 amino acids. The DNA for the CDR3 is TGCGCCAGCAGTGAAAGCAGGGGGCTGGGTTCACCCCTCCACTTT. Protein sequence: CASSESRGLGSPLHF.

This clone was seen a single time. The chain links TRBV4-3 to TRBJ1-1, with 9 nucleotides matching TRBD1. J was trimmed by 6 bases and V by 4 bases; bases with no gene match: 9. The CDR3 is 15 residues long. Germline assignment: CDR1 LGHNA and CDR2 YSLEER. CDR3: CASSPTGGGRAEAFF. For the CDR3, the DNA is TGCGCCAGCAGCCCCACAGGGGGCGGAAGAGCTGAAGCTTTCTTT.

The chain employs TRBV19 and TRBJ2-2; 7 bases align to TRBD1. The CDR3 totals 14 residues. With V trimmed by 9 bases and J by 2 bases, 6 bases remained unmatched. CDR1 is LNHDA, CDR2 SQIVND, per germline (reference sequence). The CDR3 region is CASDGQANTGELFF. The CDR3 DNA reads TGTGCCAGCGACGGACAGGCTAACACCGGGGAGCTGTTTTTT.

The chain recombines TRBV5-1 with TRBJ1-4; 7 nucleotides match TRBD1. CDR1 and CDR2 from the germline V gene are SGHRS and YFSETQ. This CDR3 contains 14 residues. V lost 2 bases to trimming and J lost 10 bases; unmatched junction nucleotides: 8. CDR3 sequence reads: CASSFDREGGKLFF. DNA for the CDR3: TGCGCCAGCAGCTTCGACAGGGAAGGAGGAAAACTGTTTTTT.

Only a few counts were recorded for this clone. The V and J genes are TRBV18 and TRBJ1-2; 7 positions agree with TRBD1. Germline trimming cut 4 bases from V and 5 bases from J; bases unmatched to any gene: 10. The CDR3 has 15 residues. Germline assignment: CDR1 KGHSH and CDR2 LQKENI. CDR3 amino acids: CASSRGTDKNYGYTF. The CDR3 nucleotides read TGTGCCAGCTCACGGGGGACAGACAAAAATTATGGCTACACCTTC.

This clone was observed a few times. This rearrangement joins TRBV5-3 to TRBJ2-1; perhaps TRBD1 as D (6 bases). TRBV5-3 is labeled an ORF, and its function is uncertain. There are 16 residues in the CDR3. V was cut by 1 base and J by 2 bases, with 13 bases left in between. The CDR3 sequence is CARSLQPGTTYNEQFF. The DNA for the CDR3 is TGTGCCAGAAGCTTGCAACCCGGGACAACCTACAATGAGCAGTTCTTC.

This clone was observed a single time. The J gene is TRBJ1-2, the V gene TRBV19, with TRBD1 identical over 8 bases. Germline-derived CDR1 and CDR2 are LNHDA and SQIVND (reference sequence). CDR3 length: 15 residues. The junction had 6 bases not matched to a gene; V was cut back by 2 bases and J by 4 bases. In DNA form, the CDR3 reads TGTGCCAGTAGTATAAGTGGGACAGGAATCTATGGCTACACCTTC. Its translation is CASSISGTGIYGYTF.

V usage is TRBV11-2 and J usage is TRBJ2-7; 7 bases align to TRBD1. Germline CDR1 is SGHAT and CDR2 is FQNNGV. The CDR3 consists of 13 residues. Losses at the gene ends were 5 bases for V and 6 bases for J; bases not matched to a gene: 7. The CDR3 loop is CASSMDRIGEQYF. CDR3 DNA: TGTGCCAGCAGCATGGACAGGATCGGCGAGCAGTACTTC.

The rearrangement joins TRBV7-9 to TRBJ2-1, with 7 bases identical to TRBD1. The germline V gene encodes CDR1 SEHNR and CDR2 FQNEAQ (reference sequence). The CDR3 is made up of 17 amino acids. V was clipped by 7 bases and J by 4 bases; unmatched bases: 16. As DNA, the CDR3 is TGTGCCAGCACAAAAAGCCCCGGGACAGATGGGTACAATGAGCAGTTCTTC. It is translated as CASTKSPGTDGYNEQFF. The whole variable domain, filled in from reference TRBV7-9 and TRBJ2-1, reads DTGVSQNPRHKITKRGQNVTFRCDPISEHNRLYWYRQTLGQGPEFLTYFQNEAQLEKSRLLSDRFSAERPKGSFSTLEIQRTEQGDSAMYLCASTKSPGTDGYNEQFFGPGTRLTVL.

The rearrangement joins TRBV2 to TRBJ1-1; tentatively, D is TRBD1 (6 bases). CDR1 and CDR2 (germline): SNHLY, FYNNEI. V was pared by 5 bases and J by 1 base, with 11 bases between. The CDR3 sequence is 14 residues long. As DNA, the CDR3 is TGTGCCAGCAGTCACGGACAGAGGAACACTGAAGCTTTCTTT. It codes for CASSHGQRNTEAFF.

This chain joins TRBV15 and TRBJ1-6; D perhaps matches TRBD1 (5 bases). The CDR3 covers 16 residues. Germline V gives CDR1 LNHNV, CDR2 YYDKDF (reference sequence). Between the trimmed V and J ends, which lost 0 bases and 6 bases, there was a span of 12 bases. The CDR3 bases are TGTGCCACCAGCAGAGAGGCAGGGTTGGGTAATTCACCCCTCCACTTT. This translates into CATSREAGLGNSPLHF.

This clone has only one observation. The chain has TRBV28 and TRBJ1-1; tentative D call: TRBD1 (5 bases). Germline assignment: CDR1 MDHEN and CDR2 SYDVKM. The germline V and J ends were trimmed by 2 bases and 2 bases, with 9 bases remaining between them. This CDR3 region has 14 residues. The CDR3, as DNA: TGTGCCAGCAGTTTAAGCGGGGACAACACTGAAGCTTTCTTT. Amino acids: CASSLSGDNTEAFF.